This T cell receptor (beta chain) was observed in a study of T cell responses to AZD1222 COVID-19 vaccine (dated by TCRdb to the early 2020s). For context, the study as a whole: Because spike-specific TCR depth and breadth did not differ between the two schedules, AZD1222 recipients who got a second dose at roughly 4 weeks were pooled with those who got a second dose at roughly 12 weeks. Enrollment into the trials was organized by age into subgroups of 18-55, 56-69 and 70-plus years, and those subgroups contained roughly 140, 27 and 60 TCR-sequenced participants, respectively. A total of around 240 trial participants underwent TCR sequencing, of whom 200 to 220 received two doses of AZD1222 and about 26 received two doses of the MenACWY control vaccine.

Beyond this particular receptor, the publication reports: After two AZD1222 doses, spike-specific TCR breadth and depth were significantly higher than at day 0 and than in MenACWY recipients. Epitopes outside the regions mutated in the B.1.351 and B.1.1.7 variants were reportedly recognized by nearly half of the unique spike-specific TCRs. Participants were mostly white British, with more females than males. The authors suggested clonal diversity may have been underestimated. Because no day 14 peak-response samples were available, the repertoires could be characterized only after the peak T cell response. Vaccine-associated CD4 TCRs spanned the whole spike protein, with dominant responses in regions 160-218 and 743-854. The 56-69-year group was small, and its depth increase did not reach significance, likely because of low power. Only six or seven AZD1222 recipients were SARS-CoV-2 seropositive at baseline, limiting conclusions about previously exposed vaccinees.

The time point tag for this specimen amounts to: baseline before first vaccination. Vaccinee samples were obtained from the UK trials COV001 and COV002, which included a single-blind randomized controlled phase 2/3 trial of AZD1222 (ChAdOx1 nCoV-19) in healthy adults. For TCRbeta chain sequencing, PBMC samples from trial participants were taken at day 0 and at day 28 after the second dose. The CDR3 regions of human TCRbeta chains were subjected to immunosequencing. As for the authors' bioinformatics: Repertoire TCRs were checked for matches against a reference library of SARS-CoV-2-specific TCRs that had been generated using the MIRA antigen-specificity platform. Breadth was defined as the fraction of unique TCRs that were SARS-CoV-2-associated. Depth was defined as the fraction of total T cells that were SARS-CoV-2-associated. Using the MIRA data, every spike-specific TCR was mapped to the spike region that the TCR reacted to and assigned to either a CD4 or a CD8 class. Log10-transformed breadth and depth values were compared by one-way ANOVA with Sidak's multiple comparisons tests. TCRdb re-hosts the immuneACCESS table, in-frame sequences only. Its copies lack some clones; in the studies checked, an unresolved V gene accounts for under half of them, and the cause for the rest is not known. V, J and clone size are taken as reported in that table, and D and trimming were inferred from the DNA itself. This sample comprises roughly 120,000 clones, around 90% of them detected only once. Roughly 4% of the sample rests with the top ten.

The germline V gene encodes CDR1 MNHEY and CDR2 SVGAGI. The CDR3 covers 13 residues, taking in both the cysteine and the phenylalanine. The retained sequence is limited to the CDR3, 39 bases, with the frame set at the first base. Relative to germline, V is 4 bases shorter and J is 5 bases shorter, with 12 bases between their ends. This clone was seen once. Its antigen remains unidentified. No per-base quality is available; no much larger clone lies one base away. The sequenced sample was peripheral blood, obtained on day 0 of AZD1222 vaccination. The sequence came from an adult in good health. The chain couples TRBV6-5 to TRBJ2-7; no D gene is confidently identified. In nucleotide form, the sequence is TGTGCCAGCAGTTCACCCGAGTCGCACGAGCAGTACTTC. This yields the protein CASSSPESHEQYF.